These T cell receptor beta chains were read from a single sample in a study of vaccination effects on CD4 cells after COVID-19. Measured with immunoSEQ multiplex PCR; TCRdb has only the in-frame clones, and not every one. The sample comprises 25,000 or so clones, roughly 73% of which are singletons, and 20% to 25% rests with the top ten. Their target antigens are unknown. Specimen: CD4+ T cells from PBMCs cultured with HCoV-NL63 spike peptides, collected before COVID-19 vaccination. Receptors originate from a human donor who received a COVID-19 vaccine. CDR3s leave out the opening cysteine and the closing phenylalanine or tryptophan. Part of the rows lack a size; the others show once, few, many or a class for expanded clones.

clone_size: NA
v_call: TRBV30
cdr3_aa: AWTSGGYEQY

clone_size: NA
v_call: TRBV7-2
cdr3_aa: ASSLNRGRYGYT

clone_size: NA
v_call: TRBV25-1
cdr3_aa: ASSGQGVPEAF

clone_size: few
v_call: TRBV5-1
cdr3_aa: ASSLFSGSAEAF

clone_size: few
v_call: TRBV6-6
cdr3_aa: ASRSRQGPNEKLF

clone_size: NA
v_call: TRBV9
cdr3_aa: ASSVEVTGELF

clone_size: NA
v_call: TRBV5-4
cdr3_aa: ASSLDRSGYT

clone_size: few
v_call: TRBV20-1
cdr3_aa: SASGQDYQPQH

clone_size: NA
v_call: TRBV6-1
cdr3_aa: ASTPRQSSYNEQF

clone_size: NA
v_call: TRBV9
cdr3_aa: ASSVGIAGASTDTQY

clone_size: once
v_call: TRBV6-1
cdr3_aa: ASSVRTSGRTGANVLT

clone_size: NA
v_call: TRBV2
cdr3_aa: ASSVQGSSYNEQF

clone_size: NA
v_call: TRBV25-1
cdr3_aa: ASRNSGGPQETQY

clone_size: NA
v_call: TRBV28
cdr3_aa: ASRPTSGSRWQF

clone_size: NA
v_call: TRBV5-4
cdr3_aa: ASSLDRGRYEQY

clone_size: once
v_call: TRBV7-2
cdr3_aa: ASSLGQGFINGYT

clone_size: once
v_call: TRBV6-5
cdr3_aa: ASSYAPVHTEAF

clone_size: few
v_call: TRBV11-3
cdr3_aa: ASSLDPSGYNEQF

clone_size: once
v_call: TRBV12-3/TRBV12-4
cdr3_aa: ASSQKTDTQY

clone_size: NA
v_call: TRBV5-4
cdr3_aa: ASSLGLAGEGWGTDTQY

clone_size: NA
v_call: TRBV4-1
cdr3_aa: ASSPRQGPETQY

clone_size: few
v_call: TRBV27
cdr3_aa: ASRSRGSGLGIPYEQY

clone_size: once
v_call: TRBV27
cdr3_aa: ASSLERGNEKLF

clone_size: NA
v_call: TRBV7-8
cdr3_aa: ASSLAGTRIKNTEAF

clone_size: NA
v_call: TRBV28
cdr3_aa: ASSPRSYMPYNEQF

clone_size: NA
v_call: TRBV28
cdr3_aa: ASSLRGPYGYT

clone_size: NA
v_call: TRBV28
cdr3_aa: ASSLGLSRGNTIY

clone_size: NA
v_call: TRBV11-2
cdr3_aa: ASSLTDRNTEAF

clone_size: NA
v_call: TRBV15
cdr3_aa: ATSRDSGEIKYGYT

clone_size: NA
v_call: TRBV10-3
cdr3_aa: ALPTREDTQY

clone_size: NA
v_call: TRBV9
cdr3_aa: ASSVEGVVFADTQY

clone_size: few
v_call: TRBV5-5
cdr3_aa: ASSQQFSSTDTQY

clone_size: NA
v_call: TRBV27
cdr3_aa: ALGEKLF

clone_size: NA
v_call: TRBV5-5
cdr3_aa: ASREIRGRVYSNEQY

clone_size: NA
v_call: TRBV25-1
cdr3_aa: ASSDPAGMDTEAF

clone_size: NA
v_call: TRBV7-9
cdr3_aa: ASSFLGRNTEAF

clone_size: NA
v_call: TRBV7-9
cdr3_aa: ASSLSHGGAYEQY

clone_size: NA
v_call: TRBV12-3/TRBV12-4
cdr3_aa: ASSFGGAQY

clone_size: NA
v_call: TRBV9
cdr3_aa: ASSLRPGTGKETQY

clone_size: NA
v_call: TRBV27
cdr3_aa: ASKGAGSYNSPLH

clone_size: NA
v_call: TRBV11-2
cdr3_aa: ASSPYFGGGSEAF

clone_size: NA
v_call: TRBV28
cdr3_aa: ASSRRLGYT

clone_size: NA
v_call: TRBV3-1/TRBV3-2
cdr3_aa: ASSQMRGLGLAGGDEQF

clone_size: NA
v_call: TRBV3-1/TRBV3-2
cdr3_aa: ASSQDRVRRTEAF

clone_size: NA
v_call: TRBV7-6
cdr3_aa: ASSLRSFHGQGSYEQY

clone_size: NA
v_call: TRBV24-1
cdr3_aa: ATSDPAEGATDTQY

clone_size: few
v_call: TRBV7-9
cdr3_aa: ASSLGLAGGYTDTQY

clone_size: NA
v_call: TRBV18
cdr3_aa: ASSRTGSDQPQH

clone_size: NA
v_call: TRBV5-4
cdr3_aa: ASSLANSYEQY

clone_size: NA
v_call: TRBV7-6
cdr3_aa: ASSRGQPGETQY

clone_size: NA
v_call: TRBV28
cdr3_aa: ASIKTGVGSNQPQH

clone_size: NA
v_call: TRBV5-1
cdr3_aa: ASSFSGGSTDTQY